Here is one T cell receptor (beta chain) with its context. These data are taken from a study of human T cells and chemical hapten exposure. Trimming took 1 base from V and 9 from J, leaving 17 bases between them. The CDR3 is 15 amino acids. TCRdb re-analysed the RACE reads in MiXCR, keeping a single row per CDR3 protein. The table includes approximately 79,000 distinct CDR3 sequences, around 10% detected once. This sample's time point: patch test 1, 2 weeks after DPC sensitization. Treatment here: therapeutic diphenylcyclopropenone sensitization with weekly scalp DPC. The total RNA was obtained from whole blood that was not fractionated.

This TCR derives from a woman in her forties or fifties with alopecia areata. Some clones in this sample may be carry-over from other donors' samples. The chain recombines TRBV12-3 or TRBV12-4 with TRBJ2-3; D call uncertain. Material: whole blood, obtained in connection with sensitization to the hapten diphenylcyclopropenone (DPC). In DNA, the CDR3 is TGTGCCAGCAGTTTAGGGGTAGGGAACGTGGAAACGCAGTATTTT. The encoded protein is CASSLGVGNVETQYF.